The present T cell receptor (beta chain) was sequenced within a study of human T cells and chemical hapten exposure. Study summary: During the approximately 25-week study period, patients had diphenylcyclopropenone applied to the scalp every week.

Broader study findings: Versus controls, expanded TCRs had significantly more large CDR3 similarity clusters.

Time point given: patch test 1, 2 weeks after DPC sensitization. As to treatment: therapeutic diphenylcyclopropenone sensitization with weekly scalp DPC. Via MiXCR, TCRdb re-called the RACE reads, giving one row per CDR3 protein. This table holds 150,000 to 200,000 distinct CDR3 sequences, 13% to 15% found once. This clonotype was observed a few times. Its antigen remains unknown. The sequences come from whole blood, collected in connection with sensitization to the hapten diphenylcyclopropenone (DPC). The receptor comes from a woman aged 25 to 39 with alopecia areata. Some clones in this sample may be carry-over from other donors' samples.

CDR3 amino acids: CASSEQPTMLFEQFF. Here the CDR3 DNA reads TGTGCCAGCAGTGAACAGCCTACCATGTTGTTTGAGCAGTTCTTC. This chain joins TRBV6-1 and TRBJ2-1; D remains unclear. From germline, CDR1 is MNHNS and CDR2 SASEGT. The CDR3 runs 15 residues. V lost 2 bases to trimming and J lost 9 bases, with 17 bases between them.